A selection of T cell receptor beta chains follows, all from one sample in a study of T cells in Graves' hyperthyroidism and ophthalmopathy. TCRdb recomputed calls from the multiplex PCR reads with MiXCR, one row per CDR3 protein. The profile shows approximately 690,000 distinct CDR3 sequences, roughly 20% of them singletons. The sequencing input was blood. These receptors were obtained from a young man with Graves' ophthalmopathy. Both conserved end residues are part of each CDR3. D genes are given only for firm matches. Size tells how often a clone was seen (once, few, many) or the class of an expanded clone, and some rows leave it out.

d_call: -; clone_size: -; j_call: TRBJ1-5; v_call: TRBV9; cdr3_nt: TGTGCCAGCAGCGTAGAGGTAGGGGGAGGCAATCAGCCCCAGCATTTT; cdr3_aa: CASSVEVGGGNQPQHF
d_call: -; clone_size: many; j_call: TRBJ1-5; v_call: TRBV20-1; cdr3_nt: TGCAGTGCTAGAGATCCGGGGGGGTTCAATCAGCCCCAGCATTTT; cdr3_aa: CSARDPGGFNQPQHF
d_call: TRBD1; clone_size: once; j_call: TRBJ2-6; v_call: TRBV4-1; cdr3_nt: TGCGCCAGCAGCCAATCCAGGGGGCCTGGGGCCAACGTCCTGACTTTC; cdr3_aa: CASSQSRGPGANVLTF
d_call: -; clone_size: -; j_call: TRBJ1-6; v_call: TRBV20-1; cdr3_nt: TGCAGTGCTCCGGCCGGGGTGAATAATTCACCCCTCCACTTT; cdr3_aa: CSAPAGVNNSPLHF
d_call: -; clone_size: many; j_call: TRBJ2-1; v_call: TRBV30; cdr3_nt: TGTGCCTGGAGTGGAGTCCCTAGCTGGGGCAATGAGCAGTTCTTC; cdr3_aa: CAWSGVPSWGNEQFF
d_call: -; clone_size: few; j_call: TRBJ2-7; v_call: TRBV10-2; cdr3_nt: TGCGCCAGCAGTGGCTCGGGTCACGAGCAGTACTTC; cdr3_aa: CASSGSGHEQYF
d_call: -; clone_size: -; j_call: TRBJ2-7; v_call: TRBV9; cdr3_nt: TGTGCCAGCAGCGTAGACCATCCGGGCTACGAGCAGTACTTC; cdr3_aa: CASSVDHPGYEQYF
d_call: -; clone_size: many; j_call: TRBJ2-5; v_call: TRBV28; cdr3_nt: TGTGCCAGCAGTTCGGGGCAACAAGGGGAGACCCAGTACTTC; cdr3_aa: CASSSGQQGETQYF
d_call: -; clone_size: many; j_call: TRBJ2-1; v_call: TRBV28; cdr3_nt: TGTGCCAGCAGTTTGGCAGGGATTGGTCGCAATGAGCAGTTCTTC; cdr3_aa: CASSLAGIGRNEQFF
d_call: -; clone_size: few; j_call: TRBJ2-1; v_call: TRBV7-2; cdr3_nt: TGTGCCAGCAGCTCACGGACGGATTCAGGGGAGCAGTTCTTC; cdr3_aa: CASSSRTDSGEQFF